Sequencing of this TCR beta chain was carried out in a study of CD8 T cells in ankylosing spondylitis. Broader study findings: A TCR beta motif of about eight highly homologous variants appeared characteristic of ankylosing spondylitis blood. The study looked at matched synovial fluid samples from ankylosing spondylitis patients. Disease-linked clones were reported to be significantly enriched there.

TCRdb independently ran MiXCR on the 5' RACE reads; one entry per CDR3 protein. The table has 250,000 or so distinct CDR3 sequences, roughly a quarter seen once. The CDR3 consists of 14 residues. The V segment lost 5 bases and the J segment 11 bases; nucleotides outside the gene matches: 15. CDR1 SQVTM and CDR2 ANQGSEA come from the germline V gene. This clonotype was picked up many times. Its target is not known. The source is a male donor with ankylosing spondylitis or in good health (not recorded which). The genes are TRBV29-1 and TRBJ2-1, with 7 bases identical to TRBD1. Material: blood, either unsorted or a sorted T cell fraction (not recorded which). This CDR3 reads CSVTQGTQGLQQFF. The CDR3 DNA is TGCAGCGTTACCCAGGGTACACAGGGGCTCCAGCAGTTCTTC.